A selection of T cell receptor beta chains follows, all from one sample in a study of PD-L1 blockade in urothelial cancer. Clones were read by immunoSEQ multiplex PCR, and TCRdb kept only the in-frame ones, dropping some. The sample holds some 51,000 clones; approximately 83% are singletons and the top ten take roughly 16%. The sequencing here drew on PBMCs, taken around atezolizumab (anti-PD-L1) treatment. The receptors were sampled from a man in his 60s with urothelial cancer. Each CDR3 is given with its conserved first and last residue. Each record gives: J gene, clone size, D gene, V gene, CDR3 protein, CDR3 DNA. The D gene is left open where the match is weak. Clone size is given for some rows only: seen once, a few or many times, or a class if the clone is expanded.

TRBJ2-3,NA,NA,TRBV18,CASSLRWGEIDTQYF,TGTGCCAGCTCACTGCGTTGGGGGGAAATTGATACGCAGTATTTT
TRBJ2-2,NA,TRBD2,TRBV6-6,CASRPGGDTGELFF,TGTGCCAGTCGACCGGGGGGGGACACCGGGGAGCTGTTTTTT
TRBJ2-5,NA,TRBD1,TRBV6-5,CASRPTGLETQYF,TGTGCCAGCAGGCCGACAGGGCTAGAGACCCAGTACTTC
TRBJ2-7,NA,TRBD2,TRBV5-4,CASRMGLAGRNEQYF,TGTGCCAGCAGGATGGGACTAGCGGGAAGAAACGAGCAGTACTTC
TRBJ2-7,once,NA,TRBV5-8,CASSFLYRTYEQYF,TGTGCCAGCAGCTTTTTATATAGGACATACGAGCAGTACTTC
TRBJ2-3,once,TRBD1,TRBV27,CASSHRGQTDTQYF,TGTGCCAGCAGCCACAGGGGGCAAACAGATACGCAGTATTTT
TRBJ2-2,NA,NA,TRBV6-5,CASTPGGGLPRELFF,TGTGCCAGCACTCCTGGGGGGGGGCTTCCCCGGGAGCTGTTTTTT
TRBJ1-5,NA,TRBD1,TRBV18,CASSPGTGGSNQPQHF,TGTGCCAGCTCACCAGGGACAGGGGGATCCAATCAGCCCCAGCATTTT
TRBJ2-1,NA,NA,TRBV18,CASSPAGPNEQFF,TGTGCCAGCTCACCAGCAGGGCCTAATGAGCAGTTCTTC
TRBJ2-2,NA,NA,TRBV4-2,CASSQTRVNTGELFF,TGTGCCAGCAGCCAGACGAGGGTGAACACCGGGGAGCTGTTTTTT
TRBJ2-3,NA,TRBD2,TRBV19,CASSDLGLAGGTSTDTQYF,TGTGCCAGTAGTGACCTCGGGCTAGCGGGAGGTACTAGCACAGATACGCAGTATTTT
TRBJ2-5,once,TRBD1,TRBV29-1,CSVGTGVETQYF,TGCAGCGTCGGGACAGGGGTAGAGACCCAGTACTTC
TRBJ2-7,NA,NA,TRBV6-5,CASSRHGLGDYEQYF,TGTGCCAGCAGCCGTCACGGGTTAGGGGACTACGAGCAGTACTTC
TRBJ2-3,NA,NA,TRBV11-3,CASRRGAIVYDTQYF,TGTGCCAGCAGACGTGGGGCTATTGTATACGATACGCAGTATTTT
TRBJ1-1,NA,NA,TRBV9,CASSLVGQAGAFF,TGTGCCAGCAGCCTAGTCGGGCAGGCGGGAGCTTTCTTT
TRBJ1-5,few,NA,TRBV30,CAWSRAGPASYSNQPQHF,TGTGCCTGGAGTAGGGCAGGGCCGGCGTCGTATAGCAATCAGCCCCAGCATTTT
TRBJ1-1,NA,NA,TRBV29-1,CSGGLWNTEAFF,TGCAGCGGTGGACTGTGGAACACTGAAGCTTTCTTT
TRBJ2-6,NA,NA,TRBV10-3,CAIPNSSGANVLTF,TGTGCCATTCCTAACTCCTCTGGGGCCAACGTCCTGACTTTC
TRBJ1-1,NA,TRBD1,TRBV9,CASSAEGTGRRTEAFF,TGTGCCAGCAGCGCCGAGGGGACAGGGCGTCGTACTGAAGCTTTCTTT
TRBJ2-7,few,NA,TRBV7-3,CASSLSLVNEQYF,TGTGCCAGCAGCTTAAGTCTAGTCAACGAGCAGTACTTC
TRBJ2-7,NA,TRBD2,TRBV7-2,CASSSGLAGEEQYF,TGTGCCAGCAGCTCCGGACTAGCGGGAGAAGAGCAGTACTTC
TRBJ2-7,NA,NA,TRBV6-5,CASSRHGSSYEQYF,TGTGCCAGCAGTCGACACGGGAGCTCCTACGAGCAGTACTTC
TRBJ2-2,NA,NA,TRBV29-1,CSPLISYGANTGELFF,TGCAGCCCACTAATCTCCTACGGAGCGAACACCGGGGAGCTGTTTTTT
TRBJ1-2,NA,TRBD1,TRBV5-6,CASRRDSPNGYTF,TGTGCCAGCAGACGGGACAGCCCGAATGGCTACACCTTC
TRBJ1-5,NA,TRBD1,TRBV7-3,CASSPRDSQNQPQHF,TGTGCCAGCAGCCCGCGGGACAGCCAAAATCAGCCCCAGCATTTT
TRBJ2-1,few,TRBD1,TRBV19,CASSIRPGQDYNEQFF,TGTGCCAGTAGTATCCGACCGGGACAGGACTACAATGAGCAGTTCTTC